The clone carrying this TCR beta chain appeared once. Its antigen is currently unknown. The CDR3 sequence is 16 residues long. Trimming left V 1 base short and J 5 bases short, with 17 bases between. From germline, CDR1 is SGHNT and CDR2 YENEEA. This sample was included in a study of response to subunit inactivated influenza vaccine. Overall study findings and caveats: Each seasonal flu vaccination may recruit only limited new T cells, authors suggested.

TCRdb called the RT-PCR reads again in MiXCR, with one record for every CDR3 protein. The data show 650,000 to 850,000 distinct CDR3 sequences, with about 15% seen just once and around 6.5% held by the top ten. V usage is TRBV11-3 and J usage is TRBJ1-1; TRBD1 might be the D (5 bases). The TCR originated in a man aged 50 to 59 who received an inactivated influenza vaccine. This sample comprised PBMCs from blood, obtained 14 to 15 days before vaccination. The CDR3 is CASSLGIVGDPTEAFF. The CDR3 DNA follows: TGTGCCAGCAGCTTAGGTATCGTTGGGGACCCTACTGAAGCTTTCTTT.